This TCR beta chain was sequenced for a study of control samples from healthy donors and cancer patients (dated by TCRdb to 2018 to 2021). With respect to this clone: Its antigen remains unidentified. No much larger clonotype is one base removed from it; base qualities were not supplied.

Libraries were built with the immunoSEQ multiplex PCR assay. Imported from immuneACCESS, the table was reduced by TCRdb to in-frame sequences with V and J called. These copies leave out some clones; in studies compared against another copy, an unresolved V gene accounts for under half, and the cause of the remainder is not known. The sample yields approximately 88,000 clones; approximately 90% were counted once. The ten largest clones capture around 0.9% of the sample. The CDR3 starts with the cysteine, ends with the phenylalanine, and has 13 residues. CDR3 DNA is the only sequence kept; it has 39 bases, read in frame from the first base. For CDR1 and CDR2, the germline V gene (reference sequence) lists SGHAT and FQDESV. V is cut back by 5 bases and J by 6 bases, with 1 base in the junction unmatched.

The source of this sequence is a woman aged 25 to 39 in good health. The rearranged segments are TRBV11-1 and TRBJ1-5; 10 junctional bases match TRBD1. The material sequenced was blood. The encoded CDR3 is CASSRDRGQPQHF. The DNA sequence is as follows: TGTGCCAGCAGCCGGGACAGGGGTCAGCCCCAGCATTTT.